One sample yielded the 24 T cell receptor beta chains listed below, sequenced in a study of blood T cell repertoires in COVID-19. The repertoire was sequenced with immunoSEQ multiplex PCR; TCRdb's copy has only in-frame clones and lacks some. The sample consists of under 60,000 clones, roughly 82% of them appearing once. Sequencing input: peripheral blood. These receptors came from a man aged 40-49 years with acute or convalescent COVID-19.

The CDR3 reads CASSFGGGKNQPQHF. DNA for the CDR3: TGTGCCAGCAGCTTCGGGGGTGGGAAAAATCAGCCCCAGCATTTT. This rearrangement joins TRBV7-9 to TRBJ1-5; D is perhaps TRBD1 (5 bases). V was clipped by 3 bases and J by 4 bases, with 13 bases between them. The CDR3 contains 15 residues. The germline V gene encodes CDR1 SEHNR and CDR2 FQNEAQ (reference sequence).

This clone was observed a few times. The chain couples TRBV11-2 to TRBJ1-6; no clear D. The V gene lost 5 bases and the J gene lost 8 bases, with 7 bases spanning the gap. Per germline, CDR1 SGHAT and CDR2 FQNNGV. This CDR3 has 12 residues. The CDR3 sequence: CASSHSYSPLHF. Here the CDR3 DNA reads TGTGCCAGCAGCCACTCATATTCACCCCTCCACTTT.

The V gene is TRBV5-1, the J gene TRBJ2-3, with a possible D match to TRBD1 (5 bases). The CDR3 has 15 residues. Germline assignment: CDR1 SGHRS and CDR2 YFSETQ. V was cut by 1 base and J by 0 bases, with 9 bases left in between. Here the CDR3 reads CASSLQGPSTDTQYF. CDR3 DNA: TGCGCCAGCAGCTTGCAGGGCCCTAGCACAGATACGCAGTATTTT.

The J gene is TRBJ2-5, the V gene TRBV6-2 or TRBV6-3, with D maybe TRBD2 (5 bases). Germline V lookup: CDR1 MNHEY, CDR2 SVGEGT. CDR3 length equals 16 residues. V lost 0 bases and J 4 bases, leaving 15 bases between the germline ends. CDR3 sequence: CASSYSLQTGGETQYF. The CDR3 region has the DNA TGTGCCAGCAGTTACTCGCTACAGACCGGAGGAGAGACCCAGTACTTC.

This chain joins TRBV10-1 and TRBJ1-3; no reliable D call. From germline, CDR1 is WNHNN and CDR2 SYGVQD (reference sequence). The CDR3 loop spans 16 amino acids. V shed 3 bases and J shed 0 bases, with 12 bases lying between them. CDR3 protein: CASSDGRLSSGNTIYF. Written as DNA, the CDR3 is TGCGCCAGCAGTGATGGCAGATTAAGCTCTGGAAACACCATATATTTT.

This sequence joins TRBV7-2 and TRBJ1-2, with D possibly being TRBD1 (6 bases). Looked up from germline, CDR1 is SGHTA and CDR2 is FQGNSA. This CDR3 has 14 residues. The ends were cut back, 6 bases at V and 6 bases at J, with 17 bases in the middle. CDR3 nucleotide sequence: TGTGCCAGCAGTTTCGGACAGACTTGGGATGGCTACACCTTC. This codes for CASSFGQTWDGYTF.

The DNA for the CDR3 is TGCGCCAGCAGCCAATCGGGGACACTGACCTACGAGCAGTACTTC. Protein product: CASSQSGTLTYEQYF. The gene calls are TRBV4-1 and TRBJ2-7, with D possibly TRBD1 on 6 matching bases. Trimming cost V 2 bases and J 2 bases, with 13 bases left between them. Germline CDR1 reads MGHRA; CDR2 reads YSYEKL. This CDR3 has 15 amino acids.

This clone was seen more than once but under ten times. V usage is TRBV24-1 and J usage is TRBJ2-1; D is undetermined. Trimming removed 1 base from V and 1 base from J, with 10 bases in between. This CDR3 has 16 residues. The germline V gene has CDR1 KGHDR and CDR2 SFDVKD. The chain's CDR3 is CATSDLPTLSYNEQFF. In DNA, the CDR3 is TGTGCCACCAGTGATTTACCCACACTATCCTACAATGAGCAGTTCTTC.

This clone was found once. The chain couples TRBV6-6 to TRBJ1-5; D unresolved. Germline-derived CDR1 and CDR2 are MNHNY and SVGAGI (reference sequence). The CDR3 loop spans 14 amino acids. Trimming pared 5 bases from V and 6 bases from J, leaving 14 bases between. CDR3 residues: CASSASRGGQPQHF. The CDR3 nucleotides read TGTGCCAGCAGTGCGTCCCGGGGTGGTCAGCCCCAGCATTTT.

The rearrangement joins TRBV5-5 to TRBJ2-1; D gene ambiguous. The V gene lost 2 bases and the J gene lost 6 bases, with 12 bases spanning the gap. The CDR3 runs 14 residues. CDR1 and CDR2 from the germline V gene are SGHKS and YYEKEE (reference sequence). The CDR3 region has the DNA TGTGCCAGCAGCTTAACGAGGCGCGTCAATGAGCAGTTCTTC. Amino acid sequence: CASSLTRRVNEQFF.

This clone was counted once. The chain links TRBV3-1 (or the pseudogene TRBV3-2) to TRBJ2-2; D perhaps matches TRBD2 (5 bases). In germline, CDR1 is LGHDT, CDR2 YNNKEL (reference sequence). The CDR3 loop spans 15 amino acids. V lost 4 bases and J lost 6, with 15 bases in between. CDR3 in amino acids: CASSPRTSPSGELFF. In nucleotides, the CDR3 is TGTGCCAGCAGCCCACGCACTAGTCCGTCCGGGGAGCTGTTTTTT.

The chain has TRBV15 and TRBJ2-6; 8 positions match TRBD1. This CDR3 is 16 amino acids long. Germline V gene lookup returns CDR1 LNHNV and CDR2 YYDKDF (reference sequence). V was pared by 1 base and J by 4 bases, with 3 bases of the junction left unmatched. The CDR3 coding sequence is TGTGCCACCAGCAGAGGTCAGGGGGCGGGGGCCAACGTCCTGACTTTC. Its protein product is CATSRGQGAGANVLTF.

The genes are TRBV6-6 and TRBJ1-3, with TRBD1 matching 7 bases. J was trimmed by 0 bases and V by 6 bases; bases with no gene match: 5. The germline V gene has CDR1 MNHNY and CDR2 SVGAGI (reference sequence). The CDR3 contains 15 residues. This CDR3 is CASSPRGSSGNTIYF. The DNA of the CDR3 is TGTGCCAGCAGCCCCAGGGGGAGCTCTGGAAACACCATATATTTT.

The gene calls are TRBV5-8 and TRBJ2-5; D perhaps matches TRBD2 (6 bases). Germline CDR1 is SGHTS and CDR2 is YDEGEE. The CDR3 loop spans 15 amino acids. Deletions cut 6 bases from V and 5 bases from J, with 20 bases between. CDR3: CASTSRDGRKETQYF. CDR3 coding DNA: TGTGCCAGCACATCCCGGGACGGGAGAAAGGAGACCCAGTACTTC. The variable domain in full, completed from reference TRBV5-8 and TRBJ2-5, reads EAGVTQSPTHLIKTRGQQATLRCSPISGHTSVYWYQQALGLGLQFLLWYDEGEERNRGNFPPRFSGRQFPNYSSELNVNALELEDSALYLCASTSRDGRKETQYFGPGTRLLVL.

This rearrangement joins TRBV24-1 to TRBJ2-3, with D tentatively TRBD1 (5 bases). V was shortened by 3 bases and J by 4 bases, with 13 bases between the two germline ends. The germline CDR1 and CDR2 sequences are KGHDR and SFDVKD. The CDR3 has 15 amino acids. Written as DNA, the CDR3 is TGTGCCACCAGTGATCCTCAGGGCTTGGCAGATACGCAGTATTTT. Translated, it gives CATSDPQGLADTQYF.

The chain is built from TRBV5-8 and TRBJ2-5; 7 bases line up with TRBD2. The CDR3 length is 13 residues. V was pared by 7 bases and J by 9 bases, with 12 bases of the junction left unmatched. Germline V lookup: CDR1 SGHTS, CDR2 YDEGEE. CDR3 coding DNA: TGTGCCAGCGGACCCGGTTGGGGGGGGGCCCAGTACTTC. Residues: CASGPGWGGAQYF. Full variable domain (remainder filled in from reference TRBV5-8 and TRBJ2-5): EAGVTQSPTHLIKTRGQQATLRCSPISGHTSVYWYQQALGLGLQFLLWYDEGEERNRGNFPPRFSGRQFPNYSSELNVNALELEDSALYLCASGPGWGGAQYFGPGTRLLVL.

The table lists this clone with a count of one. The V and J genes are TRBV10-1 and TRBJ2-2, with D perhaps matching TRBD2 (5 bases). The CDR3 runs to 14 residues. CDR1 WNHNN and CDR2 SYGVQD come from the germline V gene (reference sequence). V gave up 4 bases and J gave up 5 bases, with 11 bases separating them. Written as DNA, the CDR3 is TGCGCCAGCAGTGGGCCGGGGTATACCGGGGAGCTGTTTTTT. It encodes CASSGPGYTGELFF.

The gene calls are TRBV5-1 and TRBJ2-7, with D perhaps matching TRBD1 (6 bases). CDR3 length: 14 residues. Germline CDR1 and CDR2: SGHRS and YFSETQ. V lost 0 bases to trimming and J lost 7 bases, with 14 bases between them. Written as DNA, the CDR3 is TGCGCCAGCAGCTTGGATGGGACACCCGGGGAGCAGTACTTC. Its protein product is CASSLDGTPGEQYF.

This chain joins TRBV12-3 or TRBV12-4 and TRBJ1-2, with unresolved D. There are 12 residues in the CDR3. The V and J ends lost 2 bases and 7 bases respectively, with 8 bases between them. The CDR3 loop is CASSLLRSGYTF. Written as DNA, the CDR3 is TGTGCCAGCAGTTTATTACGGTCTGGCTACACCTTC.

The chain recombines TRBV6-2 or TRBV6-3 with TRBJ1-3; 8 nucleotides line up with TRBD1. This CDR3 has 15 amino acids. Germline CDR1 is MNHEY and CDR2 is SVGEGT. V dropped 0 bases and J dropped 5; count of bases not matched to a gene: 3. DNA of the CDR3: TGTGCCAGCAGTTACTCGCAGGGGGCGAGAAACACCATATATTTT. It encodes CASSYSQGARNTIYF.

The V call is TRBV12-5, the J call TRBJ2-5; 9 bases are shared with TRBD1. The junction had 8 bases not matched to a gene; V was cut back by 5 bases and J by 4 bases. The CDR3 contains 15 residues. CDR1 is LGHNT and CDR2 is FRNRAP in the germline V gene. The CDR3 reads CASGQGDREGETQYF. The DNA of the CDR3 is TGTGCTAGTGGTCAAGGGGACAGGGAAGGAGAGACCCAGTACTTC.

The chain has TRBV6-5 and TRBJ1-2; unclear D gene. From germline, CDR1 is MNHEY and CDR2 SVGAGI. V lost 4 bases and J 5 bases, leaving 11 bases between the germline ends. This CDR3 has 13 residues. The CDR3 sequence: CASSSRGGYGYTF. The CDR3 coding sequence is TGTGCCAGCAGTTCACGGGGAGGTTATGGCTACACCTTC.

This chain uses TRBV5-5 with TRBJ1-3; D is possibly TRBD1 (5 bases). Germline V gives CDR1 SGHKS, CDR2 YYEKEE (reference sequence). Trimming pared 3 bases from V and 0 bases from J, leaving 13 bases between. CDR3 length equals 16 residues. CDR3 residues: CASSSPRQSSGNTIYF. CDR3 DNA: TGTGCCAGCAGCTCCCCAAGACAGTCCTCTGGAAACACCATATATTTT.

The V gene is TRBV9, the J gene TRBJ2-1, with a weak D call TRBD2 (5 bases). This CDR3 has 13 residues. Germline CDR1 SGDLS, CDR2 YYNGEE. V dropped 2 bases and J dropped 5 bases, with 8 bases sitting between them. CDR3 DNA sequence: TGTGCCAGCAGCGTTCGGGAAAACAATGAGCAGTTCTTC. Protein product: CASSVRENNEQFF.